The T cell receptor beta chain under discussion was sequenced for a study of blood T cell repertoires in COVID-19. About the research overall: The samples span acute and convalescent COVID-19 from the United States, Italy and Spain.

Under the authors' procedure: The assay estimated nucleated cells by amplifying reference gene primers. Measured with immunoSEQ multiplex PCR; TCRdb has only the in-frame clones, and not every one. V and J calls and clone size come straight from that table; D and trimming were deduced from the DNA. The sample comprises some 200,000 clones, around 84% of which are singletons, and 1.4% rests with the top ten. CDR3 length: 11 residues. Germline-derived CDR1 and CDR2 are SGHNT and YYREEE (reference sequence). V dropped 4 bases and J dropped 12; count of bases not matched to a gene: 3. The J gene is TRBJ2-1, the V gene TRBV5-4; 8 positions agree with TRBD2. The receptor was isolated from a woman in her forties who had recovered from COVID-19. Specimen: peripheral blood. The CDR3 is CASSRGGWQFF. DNA of the CDR3: TGTGCCAGCAGCCGGGGGGGTTGGCAGTTCTTC.